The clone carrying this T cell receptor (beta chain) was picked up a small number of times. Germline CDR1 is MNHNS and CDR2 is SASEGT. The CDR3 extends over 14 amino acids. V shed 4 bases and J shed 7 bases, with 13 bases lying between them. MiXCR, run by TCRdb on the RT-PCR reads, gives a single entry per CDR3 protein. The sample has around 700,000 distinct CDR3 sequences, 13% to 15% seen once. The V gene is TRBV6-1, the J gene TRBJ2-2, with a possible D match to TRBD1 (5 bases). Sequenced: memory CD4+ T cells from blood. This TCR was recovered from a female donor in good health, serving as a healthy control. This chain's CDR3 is CASSVYGQGGELFF. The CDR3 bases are TGTGCCAGCAGTGTTTACGGCCAGGGCGGGGAGCTGTTTTTT.